This T cell receptor (beta chain) came from a study of blood T cell repertoires in COVID-19. At the level of the study: The United States, Italy and Spain provided the acute and convalescent COVID-19 samples. Sources were T cells, B-cell-depleted T cells, or PBMCs; the material itself was cDNA or gDNA.

As originally analysed: By means of reference gene primer amplification, nucleated cell counts were estimated. The data were produced by immunoSEQ multiplex PCR, yet TCRdb's version contains in-frame clones alone and is incomplete. The V and J calls and clone size come from that table; D and trimming were worked out from the DNA. This sample has 200,000 to 300,000 clones, with 88% found just once. CDR3 length: 18 residues. J was trimmed by 7 bases and V by 6 bases; bases with no gene match: 14. Germline V gene data show CDR1 as SGHTS and CDR2 as YDEGEE. The TCR comes from a woman aged 40 to 50 who had recovered from COVID-19. The chain joins TRBV5-8 to TRBJ2-1, with 15 positions matching TRBD2. The sample was peripheral blood. The CDR3 is CASMGQGLAGGDPNEQFF. The CDR3 nucleotides are TGTGCCAGCATGGGGCAGGGACTAGCGGGAGGAGACCCTAATGAGCAGTTCTTC.